These 3 T cell receptor beta chains share one sample of origin, sequenced in a study of Graves' ophthalmopathy and Graves' hyperthyroidism. TCR beta CDR3 regions were amplified from RNA transcripts. Second-round multiplex PCR came after first-round RT-PCR with HTBI primers. TCRdb processed the multiplex PCR reads anew with MiXCR; each CDR3 protein has one entry. This table holds about 600,000 distinct CDR3 sequences, about 35% found once. The material sequenced was peripheral blood or thyroid tissue (not recorded which). The origin of the receptors is an adult man with Graves' hyperthyroidism.

This clonotype was recorded at least ten times. The rearrangement uses TRBV9 and TRBJ2-2, with no clear D. Germline V CDR1 and CDR2: SGDLS, YYNGEE. The CDR3 spans 13 residues. V shed 5 bases and J shed 1 base, with 6 bases lying between them. CDR3 sequence reads: CASRTGNTGELFF. CDR3 DNA: TGTGCCAGCAGGACCGGGAACACCGGGGAGCTGTTTTTT.

This clonotype was detected ten times or more. The V and J genes are TRBV7-9 and TRBJ1-6, with 7 bases identical to TRBD1. CDR1 is SEHNR, CDR2 FQNEAQ, per germline (reference sequence). The CDR3 totals 17 residues. After removal of 5 bases from V and 5 bases from J, the junction contained 12 bases not matched to a gene. CDR3 sequence reads: CASSDPPGTGDNSPLHF. DNA of the CDR3: TGTGCCAGCAGCGATCCTCCCGGCACAGGGGATAATTCACCCCTCCACTTT.

At least ten counts were recorded for this clonotype. The rearrangement joins TRBV9 to TRBJ2-5, with D tentatively TRBD2 (6 bases). The germline gives CDR1 SGDLS, CDR2 YYNGEE. This CDR3 is built from 15 residues. V was clipped by 0 bases and J by 2 bases, with 11 bases between them. The CDR3 coding sequence is TGTGCCAGCAGCGTAGACCCGGGGGAGCAAGAGACCCAGTACTTC. Translated: CASSVDPGEQETQYF.